This T cell receptor (beta chain) is drawn from a study of response to subunit inactivated influenza vaccine. In TCRdb, the RT-PCR reads were re-called with MiXCR into one record per CDR3 protein. The sample consists of more than 700,000 distinct CDR3 sequences, about 20% of them appearing once. As for this clonotype: Its antigen is currently unknown.

Overall study results and limits: The study's authors posited that every seasonal influenza vaccination enlists few new T cells.

Germline assignment: CDR1 SQVTM and CDR2 ANQGSEA. The CDR3 is 14 residues long. The junction had 8 bases not matched to a gene; V was cut back by 4 bases and J by 2 bases. This clonotype was sampled from a man aged 50-60 years who received an inactivated influenza vaccine. The rearrangement joins TRBV29-1 to TRBJ2-7; 7 nucleotides align to TRBD2. Sequenced material: PBMCs from blood, taken roughly 5 days after vaccination. The CDR3 sequence: CSVVRASGTYEQYF. For the CDR3, the DNA is TGCAGCGTTGTAAGGGCTAGCGGAACCTACGAGCAGTACTTC.